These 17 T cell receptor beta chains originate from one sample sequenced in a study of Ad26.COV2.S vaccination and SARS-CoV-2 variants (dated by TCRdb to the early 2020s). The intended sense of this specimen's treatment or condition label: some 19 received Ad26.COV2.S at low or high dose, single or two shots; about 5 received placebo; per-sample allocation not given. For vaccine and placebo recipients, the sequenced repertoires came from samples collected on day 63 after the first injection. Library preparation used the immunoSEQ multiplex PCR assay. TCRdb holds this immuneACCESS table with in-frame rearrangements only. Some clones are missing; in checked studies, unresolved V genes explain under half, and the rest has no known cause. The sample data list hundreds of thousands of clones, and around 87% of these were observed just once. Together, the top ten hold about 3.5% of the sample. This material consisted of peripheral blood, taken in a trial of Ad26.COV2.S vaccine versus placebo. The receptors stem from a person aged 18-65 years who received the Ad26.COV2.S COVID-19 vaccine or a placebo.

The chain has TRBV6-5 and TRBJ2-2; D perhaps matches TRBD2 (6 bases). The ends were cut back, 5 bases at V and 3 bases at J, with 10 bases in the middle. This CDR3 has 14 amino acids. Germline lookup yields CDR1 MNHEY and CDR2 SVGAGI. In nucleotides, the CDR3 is TGTGCCAGCAGTAGGGACTCATACACCGGGGAGCTGTTTTTT. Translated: CASSRDSYTGELFF.

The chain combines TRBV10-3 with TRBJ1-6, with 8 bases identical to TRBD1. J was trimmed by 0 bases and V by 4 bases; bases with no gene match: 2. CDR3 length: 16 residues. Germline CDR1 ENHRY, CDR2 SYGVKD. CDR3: CAISGQGSSYNSPLHF. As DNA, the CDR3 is TGTGCCATCAGTGGACAGGGGAGCTCCTATAATTCACCCCTCCACTTT.

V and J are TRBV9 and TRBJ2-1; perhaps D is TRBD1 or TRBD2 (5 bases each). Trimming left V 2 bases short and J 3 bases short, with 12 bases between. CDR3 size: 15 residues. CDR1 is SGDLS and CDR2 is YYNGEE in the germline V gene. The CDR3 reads CASSVWDGIYNEQFF. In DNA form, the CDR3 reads TGTGCCAGCAGCGTCTGGGACGGCATCTACAATGAGCAGTTCTTC.

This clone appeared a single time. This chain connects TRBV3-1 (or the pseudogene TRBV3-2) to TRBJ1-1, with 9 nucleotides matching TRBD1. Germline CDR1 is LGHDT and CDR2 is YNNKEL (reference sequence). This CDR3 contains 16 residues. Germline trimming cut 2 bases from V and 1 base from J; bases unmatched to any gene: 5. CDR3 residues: CASSQRGTGRNTEAFF. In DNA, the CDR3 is TGTGCCAGCAGCCAAAGGGGGACAGGGAGGAACACTGAAGCTTTCTTT.

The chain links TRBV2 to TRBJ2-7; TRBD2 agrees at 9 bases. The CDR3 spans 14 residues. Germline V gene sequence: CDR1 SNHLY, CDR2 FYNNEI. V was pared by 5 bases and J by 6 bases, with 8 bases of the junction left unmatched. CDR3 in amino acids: CASSLAGAFREQYF. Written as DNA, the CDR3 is TGTGCCAGCAGTTTAGCGGGAGCTTTCCGCGAGCAGTACTTC.

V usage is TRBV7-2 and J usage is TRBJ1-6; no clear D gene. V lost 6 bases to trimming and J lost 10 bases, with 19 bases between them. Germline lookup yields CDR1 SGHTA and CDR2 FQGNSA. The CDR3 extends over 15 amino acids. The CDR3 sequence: CASRVREGWGSPLHF. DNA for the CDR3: TGTGCCAGCAGAGTTAGGGAGGGCTGGGGATCACCCCTCCACTTT.

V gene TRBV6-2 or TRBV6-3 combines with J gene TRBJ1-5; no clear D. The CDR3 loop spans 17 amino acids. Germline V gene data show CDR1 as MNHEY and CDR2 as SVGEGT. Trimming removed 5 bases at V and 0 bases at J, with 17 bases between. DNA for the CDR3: TGTGCCAGCAGTGTTACGGTGGTATCATCTAGCAATCAGCCCCAGCATTTT. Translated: CASSVTVVSSSNQPQHF.

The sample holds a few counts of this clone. CDR3 protein: CASSFESGDQPQHF. The CDR3 DNA reads TGCGCCAGCAGCTTCGAATCAGGGGATCAGCCCCAGCATTTT. The chain has TRBV5-1 and TRBJ1-5; D might be TRBD1 (6 bases). The V gene lost 2 bases and the J gene lost 5 bases, with 11 bases spanning the gap. CDR1 SGHRS and CDR2 YFSETQ come from the germline V gene. CDR3 length: 14 amino acids.

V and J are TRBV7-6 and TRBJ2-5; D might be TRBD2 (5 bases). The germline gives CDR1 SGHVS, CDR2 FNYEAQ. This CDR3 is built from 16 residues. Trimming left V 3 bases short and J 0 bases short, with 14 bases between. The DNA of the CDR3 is TGTGCCAGCAGCTTTCCGAGGGTAGAGTACCAAGAGACCCAGTACTTC. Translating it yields CASSFPRVEYQETQYF.

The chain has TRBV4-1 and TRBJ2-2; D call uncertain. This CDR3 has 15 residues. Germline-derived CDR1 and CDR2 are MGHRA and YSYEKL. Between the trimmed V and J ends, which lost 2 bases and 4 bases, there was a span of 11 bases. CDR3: CASSQPWQSTGELFF. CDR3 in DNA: TGCGCCAGCAGCCAACCTTGGCAGAGCACCGGGGAGCTGTTTTTT.

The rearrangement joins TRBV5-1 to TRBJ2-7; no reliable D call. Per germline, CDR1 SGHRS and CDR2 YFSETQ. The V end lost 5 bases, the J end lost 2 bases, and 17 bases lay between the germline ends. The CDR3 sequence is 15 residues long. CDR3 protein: CASRRSRTDPYEQYF. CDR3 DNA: TGCGCCAGCAGAAGGAGTCGGACGGACCCCTACGAGCAGTACTTC. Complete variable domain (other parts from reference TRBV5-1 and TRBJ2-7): KAGVTQTPRYLIKTRGQQVTLSCSPISGHRSVSWYQQTPGQGLQFLFEYFSETQRNKGNFPGRFSGRQFSNSRSEMNVSTLELGDSALYLCASRRSRTDPYEQYFGPGTRLTVT.

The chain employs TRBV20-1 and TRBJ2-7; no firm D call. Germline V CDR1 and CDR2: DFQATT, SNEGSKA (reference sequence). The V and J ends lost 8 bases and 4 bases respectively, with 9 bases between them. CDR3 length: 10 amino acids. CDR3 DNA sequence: TGCAGTACCCTAGTGTACGAGCAGTACTTC. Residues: CSTLVYEQYF.

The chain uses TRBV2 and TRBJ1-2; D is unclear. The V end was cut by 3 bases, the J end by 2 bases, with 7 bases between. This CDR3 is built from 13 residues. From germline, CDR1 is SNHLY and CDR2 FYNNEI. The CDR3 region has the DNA TGTGCCAGCAGTGAGAGGTGGAACTATGGCTACACCTTC. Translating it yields CASSERWNYGYTF.

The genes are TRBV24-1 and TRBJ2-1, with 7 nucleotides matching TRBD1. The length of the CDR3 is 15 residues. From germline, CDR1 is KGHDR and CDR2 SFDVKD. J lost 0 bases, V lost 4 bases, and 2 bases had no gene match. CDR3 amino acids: CATSEGQSSYNEQFF. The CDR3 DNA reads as TGTGCCACCAGTGAGGGACAGAGCTCCTACAATGAGCAGTTCTTC.

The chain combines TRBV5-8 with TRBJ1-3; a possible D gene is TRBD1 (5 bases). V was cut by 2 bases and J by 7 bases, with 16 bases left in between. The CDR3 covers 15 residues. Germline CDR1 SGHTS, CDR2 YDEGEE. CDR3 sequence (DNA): TGTGCCAGCAGCTTAGCAGGGTACTCCAGTAACACCATATATTTT. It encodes CASSLAGYSSNTIYF.

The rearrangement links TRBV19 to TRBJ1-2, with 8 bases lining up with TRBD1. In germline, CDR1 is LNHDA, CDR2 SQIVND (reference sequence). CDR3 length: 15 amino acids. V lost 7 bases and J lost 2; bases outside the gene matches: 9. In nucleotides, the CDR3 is TGTGCCAGTACCGCGACAGGGGCCCTAAACTATGGCTACACCTTC. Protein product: CASTATGALNYGYTF. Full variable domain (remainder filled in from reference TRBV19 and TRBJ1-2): DGGITQSPKYLFRKEGQNVTLSCEQNLNHDAMYWYRQDPGQGLRLIYYSQIVNDFQKGDIAEGYSVSREKKESFPLTVTSAQKNPTAFYLCASTATGALNYGYTFGSGTRLTVV.

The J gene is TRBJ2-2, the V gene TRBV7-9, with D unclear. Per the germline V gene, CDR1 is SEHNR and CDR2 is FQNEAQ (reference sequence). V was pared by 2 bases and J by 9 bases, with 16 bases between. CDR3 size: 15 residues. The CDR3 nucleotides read TGTGCCAGCAGCTTATCATCAGGCTCCGCCAGGGAGCTGTTTTTT. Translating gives CASSLSSGSARELFF.